These T cell receptor beta chains were read from a single sample in a study of shared clonotypes between healthy human individuals. Produced via immunoSEQ multiplex PCR; TCRdb's table is partial and in-frame only. Of some 490,000 clones in the sample, 81% were seen once. The sequenced sample was PBMCs. The receptors come from a woman aged 40 to 50 in good health. Some clones in this sample may be carry-over from other donors' samples. Each CDR3 is given with its conserved first and last residue. D genes are given only for firm matches. A row's size may be missing; if present it is once, few, many or a size class.

V gene: TRBV6-6; D gene: .; J gene: TRBJ1-1; clone size: once; CDR3 DNA: TGTGCCAGCAACGGAAACACTGAAGCTTTCTTT; CDR3 protein: CASNGNTEAFF
V gene: TRBV28; D gene: TRBD1; J gene: TRBJ2-5; clone size: .; CDR3 DNA: TGTGCCAGCAGTCTCCGGGACAGCGAGTACTTC; CDR3 protein: CASSLRDSEYF
V gene: TRBV7-9; D gene: .; J gene: TRBJ2-5; clone size: once; CDR3 DNA: TGTGCCAGCAGCGTTTGGGGGTTAGCGACCCAGTACTTC; CDR3 protein: CASSVWGLATQYF
V gene: TRBV6-1; D gene: TRBD1; J gene: TRBJ2-2; clone size: .; CDR3 DNA: TGTGCCAGCAGTGGAGGGGGCCGGGACACCGGGGAGCTGTTTTTT; CDR3 protein: CASSGGGRDTGELFF
V gene: TRBV30; D gene: .; J gene: TRBJ1-5; clone size: .; CDR3 DNA: TGTGCCTGGTCTCCAGGGATTAATCAGCCCCAGCATTTT; CDR3 protein: CAWSPGINQPQHF
V gene: TRBV28; D gene: TRBD1; J gene: TRBJ1-1; clone size: .; CDR3 DNA: TGTGCCAGCAGTTTGGAGACAGGGGGCACTGAAGCTTTCTTT; CDR3 protein: CASSLETGGTEAFF
V gene: TRBV11-2; D gene: .; J gene: TRBJ2-7; clone size: .; CDR3 DNA: TGTGCCAGCAGCTTAGGACAGAAAACTTACGAGCAGTACTTC; CDR3 protein: CASSLGQKTYEQYF
V gene: TRBV25-1; D gene: .; J gene: TRBJ1-2; clone size: .; CDR3 DNA: TGTGCCAGCAGTGAATCAGGGAACTATGGCTACACCTTC; CDR3 protein: CASSESGNYGYTF
V gene: TRBV7-3; D gene: .; J gene: TRBJ2-1; clone size: .; CDR3 DNA: TGTGCCAGCAGCCGCACACAGTACAATGAGCAGTTCTTC; CDR3 protein: CASSRTQYNEQFF
V gene: TRBV15; D gene: .; J gene: TRBJ1-1; clone size: .; CDR3 DNA: TGTGCCACCAGCAGTAGGGAAACACCGAACACTGAAGCTTTCTTT; CDR3 protein: CATSSRETPNTEAFF
V gene: TRBV10-3; D gene: .; J gene: TRBJ2-3; clone size: .; CDR3 DNA: TGTGCCAGCCGGGGAGATACAGATACGCAGTATTTT; CDR3 protein: CASRGDTDTQYF
V gene: TRBV18; D gene: .; J gene: TRBJ2-6; clone size: .; CDR3 DNA: TGTGCCAGCTCACCACCGTCTCCTGGGGCCAACGTCCTGACTTTC; CDR3 protein: CASSPPSPGANVLTF
V gene: TRBV9; D gene: TRBD1; J gene: TRBJ1-4; clone size: .; CDR3 DNA: TGTGCCAGCAGCCCGGGGGGACAGGAAGATGAAAAACTGTTTTTT; CDR3 protein: CASSPGGQEDEKLFF
V gene: TRBV2; D gene: TRBD1; J gene: TRBJ1-5; clone size: .; CDR3 DNA: TGTGCCAGCAGCCCGCTTCCTACAGGGGACAATCAGCCCCAGCATTTT; CDR3 protein: CASSPLPTGDNQPQHF
V gene: TRBV18; D gene: .; J gene: TRBJ1-3; clone size: .; CDR3 DNA: TGTGCCAGCTCACCCCTGTCATCTAGCTCTGGAAACACCATATATTTT; CDR3 protein: CASSPLSSSSGNTIYF
V gene: TRBV21-1; D gene: .; J gene: TRBJ2-5; clone size: .; CDR3 DNA: TGTGCCAGCAGCAAAGTGGGTCCCGACAGGGGAGGCTTGGAGACCCAGTACTTC; CDR3 protein: CASSKVGPDRGGLETQYF
V gene: TRBV28; D gene: .; J gene: TRBJ1-1; clone size: .; CDR3 DNA: TGTGCCAGCAGCCGAGGCACTGAAGCTTTCTTT; CDR3 protein: CASSRGTEAFF
V gene: TRBV19; D gene: .; J gene: TRBJ2-7; clone size: .; CDR3 DNA: TGTGCCAGTAGTATCGGCGGGACGAGTGAGCAGTACTTC; CDR3 protein: CASSIGGTSEQYF
V gene: TRBV5-1; D gene: .; J gene: TRBJ1-2; clone size: .; CDR3 DNA: TGCGCCAGCAGCCCTGGGGACTATCTTAAGTCTAACTATGGCTACACCTTC; CDR3 protein: CASSPGDYLKSNYGYTF
V gene: TRBV20-1; D gene: TRBD2; J gene: TRBJ2-7; clone size: many; CDR3 DNA: TGCAGTGCGGAGGGACTACGCGAGCAGTACTTC; CDR3 protein: CSAEGLREQYF
V gene: TRBV21-1; D gene: .; J gene: TRBJ2-6; clone size: .; CDR3 DNA: TGTGCCAGCAGCTCTAGGTTGGCTGGGGCCAACGTCCTGACTTTC; CDR3 protein: CASSSRLAGANVLTF
V gene: TRBV5-1; D gene: .; J gene: TRBJ1-2; clone size: .; CDR3 DNA: TGCGCCAGCAGCTTGCGTCCTAACTATGGCTACACCTTC; CDR3 protein: CASSLRPNYGYTF
V gene: TRBV9; D gene: .; J gene: TRBJ1-1; clone size: .; CDR3 DNA: TGTGCCAGCAGCGTAGACGTGAACACTGAAGCTTTCTTT; CDR3 protein: CASSVDVNTEAFF
V gene: TRBV7-9; D gene: TRBD2; J gene: TRBJ2-2; clone size: .; CDR3 DNA: TGTGCCAGCAGTTCACGGCCCACTAGCGGTGGGACCGGGGAGCTGTTTTTT; CDR3 protein: CASSSRPTSGGTGELFF
V gene: TRBV5-4; D gene: TRBD1; J gene: TRBJ1-5; clone size: .; CDR3 DNA: TGTGCCAGCAGCAGCCGGACAGGGGGCTTGGGCCAGCCCCAGCATTTT; CDR3 protein: CASSSRTGGLGQPQHF
V gene: TRBV7-9; D gene: TRBD2; J gene: TRBJ2-1; clone size: .; CDR3 DNA: TGTGCCAGCAGCCGGGGGGCACTAGCGGGAGGGAGCTCCTACAATGAGCAGTTCTTC; CDR3 protein: CASSRGALAGGSSYNEQFF
V gene: TRBV14; D gene: .; J gene: TRBJ1-1; clone size: .; CDR3 DNA: TGTGCCAGCAGCTCCCGTGGAGGGCGGAACACTGAAGCTTTCTTT; CDR3 protein: CASSSRGGRNTEAFF
V gene: TRBV11-2; D gene: TRBD2; J gene: TRBJ2-7; clone size: .; CDR3 DNA: TGTGCCAGCAGCCGGACTAGCGGGGGGTCCTACGAGCAGTACTTC; CDR3 protein: CASSRTSGGSYEQYF
V gene: TRBV10-3; D gene: TRBD1; J gene: TRBJ1-3; clone size: few; CDR3 DNA: TGTGCCACCAAACTCAGAACCGGGACAGGGGGAAACACCATATATTTT; CDR3 protein: CATKLRTGTGGNTIYF
V gene: TRBV28; D gene: .; J gene: TRBJ2-5; clone size: .; CDR3 DNA: TGTGCCAGCAGTTTAGTGTCAAGAGAGACCCAGTACTTC; CDR3 protein: CASSLVSRETQYF
V gene: TRBV27; D gene: TRBD1; J gene: TRBJ1-3; clone size: .; CDR3 DNA: TGTGCCAGCAGTCCCGGGACAGGGGCTGGAAACACCATATATTTT; CDR3 protein: CASSPGTGAGNTIYF
V gene: TRBV30; D gene: .; J gene: TRBJ1-5; clone size: .; CDR3 DNA: TGTGCATGGAGTGGGGGTTTAGGGGATCAGCCCCAGCACTTT; CDR3 protein: CAWSGGLGDQPQHF
V gene: TRBV2; D gene: TRBD1; J gene: TRBJ2-7; clone size: .; CDR3 DNA: TGTGCCAGCAGTGTGGACAGGCGTGTGGGCGAGCAGTACTTC; CDR3 protein: CASSVDRRVGEQYF
V gene: TRBV7-9; D gene: .; J gene: TRBJ1-1; clone size: .; CDR3 DNA: TGTGCCGGCAGCTTAGTCGGGGGGAATGCTGAAGCTTTCTTT; CDR3 protein: CAGSLVGGNAEAFF
V gene: TRBV28; D gene: .; J gene: TRBJ2-1; clone size: .; CDR3 DNA: TGTGCCAGCAGTTTGCCCCCAGGGAACAATGAGCAGTTCTTC; CDR3 protein: CASSLPPGNNEQFF
V gene: TRBV7-9; D gene: .; J gene: TRBJ2-7; clone size: .; CDR3 DNA: TGTGCCAGCAGCTTTCTAGAATTAGCCTACGAGCAGTACTTC; CDR3 protein: CASSFLELAYEQYF
V gene: TRBV7-9; D gene: TRBD1; J gene: TRBJ1-1; clone size: .; CDR3 DNA: TGTGCCAGCAGCGAAGTTGACAGGGCCGCTTTCTTT; CDR3 protein: CASSEVDRAAFF
V gene: TRBV10-1; D gene: TRBD2; J gene: TRBJ2-3; clone size: many; CDR3 DNA: TGCGCCAGCATTCCGGGACTAGCGGGAGCGAGCACAGATACGCAGTATTTT; CDR3 protein: CASIPGLAGASTDTQYF
V gene: TRBV19; D gene: TRBD2; J gene: TRBJ2-7; clone size: .; CDR3 DNA: TGTGCCAGTAGTTCTAGCGGGAGTTCCCACGAGCAGTACTTC; CDR3 protein: CASSSSGSSHEQYF
V gene: TRBV4-1; D gene: .; J gene: TRBJ2-3; clone size: .; CDR3 DNA: TGCGCCAGCAGCCAAGAACACCGCGGAGATACGCAGTATTTT; CDR3 protein: CASSQEHRGDTQYF
V gene: TRBV28; D gene: .; J gene: TRBJ1-3; clone size: .; CDR3 DNA: TGTGCCAGCAGTTTAAAGGGTACGGGAAACACCATATATTTT; CDR3 protein: CASSLKGTGNTIYF
V gene: TRBV5-4; D gene: TRBD2; J gene: TRBJ2-1; clone size: .; CDR3 DNA: TGTGCCAGCAGCTTGGGACTAGCGGGAGGTTCCTACAATGAGCAGTTCTTC; CDR3 protein: CASSLGLAGGSYNEQFF
V gene: TRBV5-6; D gene: .; J gene: TRBJ2-4; clone size: few; CDR3 DNA: TGTGCCAGCAGCTTGAAGGTAGTGGGCATTCAGTACTTC; CDR3 protein: CASSLKVVGIQYF
V gene: TRBV2; D gene: TRBD1; J gene: TRBJ2-2; clone size: .; CDR3 DNA: TGTGCCAGCAGTCCGACAGGGGTCGGGGAGCTGTTTTTT; CDR3 protein: CASSPTGVGELFF
V gene: TRBV7-2; D gene: .; J gene: TRBJ2-7; clone size: .; CDR3 DNA: TGTGCCAGCAGCTCTCGACAGACCTACGAGCAGTACTTC; CDR3 protein: CASSSRQTYEQYF
V gene: TRBV11-2; D gene: .; J gene: TRBJ1-4; clone size: .; CDR3 DNA: TGTGCCAGCAGCTTCCGGGGGGCCTCAGTTGGGGAAAAACTGTTTTTT; CDR3 protein: CASSFRGASVGEKLFF
V gene: TRBV7-2; D gene: .; J gene: TRBJ2-3; clone size: .; CDR3 DNA: TGTGCCAGCAGCTTAGCGGGAATCCGCACAGATACGCAGTATTTT; CDR3 protein: CASSLAGIRTDTQYF
V gene: TRBV19; D gene: .; J gene: TRBJ2-2; clone size: .; CDR3 DNA: TGTGCCAGTAGTATAGGGCAGCACACCGGGGAGCTGTTTTTT; CDR3 protein: CASSIGQHTGELFF